A selection of T cell receptor beta chains follows, all from one sample in a study of blood T cell repertoires in COVID-19. Using immunoSEQ multiplex PCR, the repertoire was profiled, and TCRdb retains in-frame clones only, with some absent. The table records around 200,000 clones, 75% to 90% of them present only once. Sequenced material: peripheral blood. Receptors originate from a man in his forties with acute or convalescent COVID-19. The CDR3 runs from the conserved cysteine through the conserved F or W. A D gene is named only where the DNA matches it firmly. Part of the rows lack a size; the others show once, few, many or a class for expanded clones.

clone_size	j_call	d_call	v_call	cdr3_aa	cdr3_nt
once	TRBJ2-7	TRBD1	TRBV6-1	CASSDEGQGYEQYF	TGTGCCAGCAGTGATGAGGGACAGGGCTACGAGCAGTACTTC
NA	TRBJ1-6	NA	TRBV28	CASSLKPVWSSYNSPLHF	TGTGCCAGCAGTTTGAAGCCGGTGTGGAGCTCCTATAATTCACCCCTCCACTTT
NA	TRBJ1-1	NA	TRBV7-9	CASSLAGPTEAFF	TGTGCCAGCAGCTTAGCTGGCCCAACTGAAGCTTTCTTT
NA	TRBJ2-1	TRBD2	TRBV5-5	CASSPPSGNDEQFF	TGTGCCAGCAGCCCCCCTAGCGGGAATGATGAGCAGTTCTTC
NA	TRBJ2-3	NA	TRBV6-5	CASSLQGDTDTQYF	TGTGCCAGCAGCCTTCAAGGGGACACAGATACGCAGTATTTT
NA	TRBJ2-1	TRBD1	TRBV5-8	CASSWGTGAGNEQFF	TGTGCCAGCAGCTGGGGGACAGGGGCCGGCAATGAGCAGTTCTTC
NA	TRBJ1-4	NA	TRBV4-1	CASSQAPGGRPEKLFF	TGCGCCAGCAGCCAAGCCCCGGGGGGGCGTCCTGAAAAACTGTTTTTT
NA	TRBJ1-1	TRBD1	TRBV6-2/TRBV6-3	CASSYGTGAAFF	TGTGCCAGCAGTTACGGGACAGGGGCTGCTTTCTTT
once	TRBJ2-1	NA	TRBV5-1	CASSLVEGIYNEQFF	TGCGCCAGCAGCTTGGTGGAGGGGATTTACAATGAGCAGTTCTTC
NA	TRBJ2-7	NA	TRBV19	CASSTIPGPRVEQYF	TGTGCCAGTAGTACAATCCCGGGCCCCAGGGTTGAGCAGTACTTC
NA	TRBJ1-2	TRBD1	TRBV28	CASSENRGPANYGYTF	TGTGCCAGCAGCGAGAACAGGGGCCCAGCTAACTATGGCTACACCTTC
few	TRBJ1-6	NA	TRBV27	CASSLEGYNSPLHF	TGTGCCAGCAGTTTAGAGGGATATAATTCACCCCTCCACTTT
NA	TRBJ1-2	TRBD1	TRBV28	CASSHRDRGYGYTF	TGTGCCAGCAGTCACCGGGACAGGGGGTATGGCTACACCTTC
NA	TRBJ1-5	NA	TRBV28	CASSLSSGERQHF	TGTGCCAGCAGTCTTAGTTCAGGGGAGCGCCAGCATTTT
NA	TRBJ1-1	TRBD1	TRBV7-9	CASSRSGQMNTEAFF	TGTGCCAGCAGCCGCTCGGGACAGATGAACACTGAAGCTTTCTTT
NA	TRBJ2-7	NA	TRBV30	CAWSVRYTYEQYF	TGTGCCTGGAGTGTGCGGTATACCTACGAGCAGTACTTC
NA	TRBJ2-7	TRBD1	TRBV2	CASVDRPEQYF	TGTGCCAGCGTGGACAGGCCCGAGCAGTACTTC